This T cell receptor beta chain was identified during a study of T cell repertoires in cytomegalovirus infection. The overall study: It was the public TCR beta signatures that indicated both CMV infection and matching HLA type.

With regard to this clonotype: Antigen: not known.

One entry per CDR3 protein results from TCRdb running MiXCR on the reads. The sample carries approximately 470,000 distinct CDR3 sequences, under 45% recorded once. CDR1 and CDR2 from the germline V gene are MDHEN and SYDVKM. Trimming stripped 3 bases from V and 2 bases from J, with 12 bases between. This CDR3 comprises 15 residues. The sequences come from cultured PBMCs, collected from culture after CMV antigen stimulation. The TCR originated in a human donor in good health (CMV status not recorded). Some clones in this sample may be carry-over from other donors' samples. This chain links TRBV28 with TRBJ2-3; D unclear. CDR3 nucleotides: TGTGCCAGCAGTTTGCCCTCTCGGTACACAGATACGCAGTATTTT. This sequence encodes CASSLPSRYTDTQYF.